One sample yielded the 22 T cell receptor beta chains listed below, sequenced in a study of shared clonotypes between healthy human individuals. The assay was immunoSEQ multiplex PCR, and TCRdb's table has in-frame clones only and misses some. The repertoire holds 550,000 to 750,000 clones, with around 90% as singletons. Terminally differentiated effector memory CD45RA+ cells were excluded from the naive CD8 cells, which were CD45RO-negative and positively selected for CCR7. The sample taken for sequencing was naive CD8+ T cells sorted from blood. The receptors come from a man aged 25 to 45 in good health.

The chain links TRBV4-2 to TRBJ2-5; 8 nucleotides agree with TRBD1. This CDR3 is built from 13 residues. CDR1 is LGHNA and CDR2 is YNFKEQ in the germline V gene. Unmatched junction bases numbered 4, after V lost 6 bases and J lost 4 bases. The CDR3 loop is CASSQGARETQYF. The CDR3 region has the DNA TGTGCCAGCAGTCAGGGGGCCCGAGAGACCCAGTACTTC.

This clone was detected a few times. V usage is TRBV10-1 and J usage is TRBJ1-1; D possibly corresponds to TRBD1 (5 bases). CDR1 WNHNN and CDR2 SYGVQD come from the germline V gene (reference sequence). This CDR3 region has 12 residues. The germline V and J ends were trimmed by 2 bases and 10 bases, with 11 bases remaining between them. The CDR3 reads CASSEEGQRAFF. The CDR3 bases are TGCGCCAGCAGTGAGGAAGGACAAAGAGCTTTCTTT.

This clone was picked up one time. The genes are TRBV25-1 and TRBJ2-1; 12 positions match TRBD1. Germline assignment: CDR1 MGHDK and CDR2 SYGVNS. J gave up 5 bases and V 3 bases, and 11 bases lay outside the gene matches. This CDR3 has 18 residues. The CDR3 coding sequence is TGTGCCAGCAGTGAGCAGATTCCGGGACAGGGGGCTCACAATGAGCAGTTCTTC. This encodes CASSEQIPGQGAHNEQFF.

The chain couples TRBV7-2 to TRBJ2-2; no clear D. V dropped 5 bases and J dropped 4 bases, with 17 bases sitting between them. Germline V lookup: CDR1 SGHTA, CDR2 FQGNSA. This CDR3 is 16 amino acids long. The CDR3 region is CASSPDRLWFTGELFF. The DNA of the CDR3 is TGTGCCAGCAGCCCCGATCGGCTATGGTTCACCGGGGAGCTGTTTTTT.

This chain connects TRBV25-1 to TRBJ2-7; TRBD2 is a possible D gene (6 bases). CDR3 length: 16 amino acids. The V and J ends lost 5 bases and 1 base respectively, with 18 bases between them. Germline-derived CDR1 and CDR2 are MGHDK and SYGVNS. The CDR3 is CASSPTGGVKSYEQYF. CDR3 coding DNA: TGTGCCAGCAGTCCCACCGGGGGAGTGAAGTCCTACGAGCAGTACTTC.

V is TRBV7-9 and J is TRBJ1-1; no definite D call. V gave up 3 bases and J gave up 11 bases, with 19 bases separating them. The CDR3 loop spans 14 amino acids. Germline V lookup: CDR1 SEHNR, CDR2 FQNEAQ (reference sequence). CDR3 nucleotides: TGTGCCAGCAGCTTTCGGAATAGCCCTACAACGGCTTTCTTT. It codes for CASSFRNSPTTAFF. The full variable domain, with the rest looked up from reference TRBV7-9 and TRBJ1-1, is DTGVSQNPRHKITKRGQNVTFRCDPISEHNRLYWYRQTLGQGPEFLTYFQNEAQLEKSRLLSDRFSAERPKGSFSTLEIQRTEQGDSAMYLCASSFRNSPTTAFFGQGTRLTVV.

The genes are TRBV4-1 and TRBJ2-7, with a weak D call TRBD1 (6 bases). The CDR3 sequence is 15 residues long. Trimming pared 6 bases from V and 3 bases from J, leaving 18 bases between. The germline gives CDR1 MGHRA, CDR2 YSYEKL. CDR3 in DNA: TGCGCCAGCAGTCCCTCAATTACAGGGAGCTACGAGCAGTACTTC. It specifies CASSPSITGSYEQYF.

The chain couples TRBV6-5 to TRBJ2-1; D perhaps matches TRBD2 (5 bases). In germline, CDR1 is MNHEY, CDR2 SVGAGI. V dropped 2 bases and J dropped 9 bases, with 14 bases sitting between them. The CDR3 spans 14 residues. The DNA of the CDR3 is TGTGCCAGCAGTTACCTCGGACTGTCCGCTGAGCAGTTCTTC. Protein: CASSYLGLSAEQFF.

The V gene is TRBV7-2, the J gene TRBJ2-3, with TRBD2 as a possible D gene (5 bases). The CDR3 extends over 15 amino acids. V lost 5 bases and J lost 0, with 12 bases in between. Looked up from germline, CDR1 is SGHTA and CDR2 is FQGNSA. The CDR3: CASSLGRVSTDTQYF. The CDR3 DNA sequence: TGTGCCAGCAGCCTAGGGCGGGTTAGCACAGATACGCAGTATTTT.

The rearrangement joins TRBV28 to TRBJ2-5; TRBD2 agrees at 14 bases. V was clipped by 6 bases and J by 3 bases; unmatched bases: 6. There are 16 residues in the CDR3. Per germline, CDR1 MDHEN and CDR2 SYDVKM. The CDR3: CASSPRTSGRKETQYF. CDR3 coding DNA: TGTGCCAGCAGCCCAAGGACTAGCGGGAGGAAAGAGACCCAGTACTTC. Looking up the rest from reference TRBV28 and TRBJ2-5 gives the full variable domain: DVKVTQSSRYLVKRTGEKVFLECVQDMDHENMFWYRQDPGLGLRLIYFSYDVKMKEKGDIPEGYSVSREKKERFSLILESASTNQTSMYLCASSPRTSGRKETQYFGPGTRLLVL.

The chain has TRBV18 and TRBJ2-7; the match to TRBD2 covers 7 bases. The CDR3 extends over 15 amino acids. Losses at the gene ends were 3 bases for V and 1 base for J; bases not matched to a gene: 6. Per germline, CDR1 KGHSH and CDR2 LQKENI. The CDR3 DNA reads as TGTGCCAGCTCACCCGAAAGCGGGAAGTCCTACGAGCAGTACTTC. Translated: CASSPESGKSYEQYF.

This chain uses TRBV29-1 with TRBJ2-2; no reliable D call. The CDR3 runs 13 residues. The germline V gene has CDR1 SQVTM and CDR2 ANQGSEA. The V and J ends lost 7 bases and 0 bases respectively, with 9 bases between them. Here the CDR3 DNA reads TGCAGCGCGGACGTGGCGAACACCGGGGAGCTGTTTTTT. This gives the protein CSADVANTGELFF.

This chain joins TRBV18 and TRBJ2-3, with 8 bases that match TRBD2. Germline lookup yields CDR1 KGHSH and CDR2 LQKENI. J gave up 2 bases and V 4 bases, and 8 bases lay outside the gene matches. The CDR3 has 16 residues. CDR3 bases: TGTGCCAGCTCACGTAAGCGGGAGCGGCTCACAGATACGCAGTATTTT. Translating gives CASSRKRERLTDTQYF.

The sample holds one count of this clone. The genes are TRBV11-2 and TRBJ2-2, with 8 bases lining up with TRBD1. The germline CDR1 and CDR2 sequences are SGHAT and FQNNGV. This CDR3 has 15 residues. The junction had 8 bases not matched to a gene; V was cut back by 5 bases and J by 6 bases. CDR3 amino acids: CASSPTGGTAGELFF. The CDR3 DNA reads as TGTGCCAGCAGCCCTACAGGGGGAACGGCCGGGGAGCTGTTTTTT.

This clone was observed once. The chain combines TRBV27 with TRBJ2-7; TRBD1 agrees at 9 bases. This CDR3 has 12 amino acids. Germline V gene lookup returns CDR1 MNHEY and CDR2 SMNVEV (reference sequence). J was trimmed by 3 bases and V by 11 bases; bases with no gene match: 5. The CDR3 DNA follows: TGTGCCGCCGGACAGGGGCACTACGAGCAGTACTTC. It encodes CAAGQGHYEQYF.

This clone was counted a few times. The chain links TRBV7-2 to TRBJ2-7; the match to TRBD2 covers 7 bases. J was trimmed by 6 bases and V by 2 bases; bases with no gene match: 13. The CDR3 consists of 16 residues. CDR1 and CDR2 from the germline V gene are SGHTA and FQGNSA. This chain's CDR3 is CASSLLPGDYSVEQYF. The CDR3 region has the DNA TGTGCCAGCAGCTTACTGCCGGGGGACTATAGCGTCGAGCAGTACTTC.

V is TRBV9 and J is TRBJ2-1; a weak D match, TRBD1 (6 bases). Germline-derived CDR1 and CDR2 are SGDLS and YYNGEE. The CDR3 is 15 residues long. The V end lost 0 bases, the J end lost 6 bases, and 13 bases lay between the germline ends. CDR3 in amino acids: CASSVAGVPSNEQFF. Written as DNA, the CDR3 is TGTGCCAGCAGCGTAGCAGGGGTTCCCTCCAATGAGCAGTTCTTC.

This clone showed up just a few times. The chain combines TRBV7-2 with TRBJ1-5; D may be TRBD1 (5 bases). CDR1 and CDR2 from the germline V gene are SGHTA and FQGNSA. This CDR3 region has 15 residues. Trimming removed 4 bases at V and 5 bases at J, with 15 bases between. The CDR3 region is CASSYFVGTHQPQHF. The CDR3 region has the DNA TGTGCCAGCAGCTACTTCGTGGGGACCCATCAGCCCCAGCATTTT.

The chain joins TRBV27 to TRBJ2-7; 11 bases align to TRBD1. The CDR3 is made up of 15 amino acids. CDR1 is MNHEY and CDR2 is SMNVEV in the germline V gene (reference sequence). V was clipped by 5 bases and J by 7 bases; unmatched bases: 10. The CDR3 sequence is CASSPIGQGAQEQYF. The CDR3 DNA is TGTGCCAGCAGTCCGATCGGACAGGGGGCGCAGGAGCAGTACTTC.

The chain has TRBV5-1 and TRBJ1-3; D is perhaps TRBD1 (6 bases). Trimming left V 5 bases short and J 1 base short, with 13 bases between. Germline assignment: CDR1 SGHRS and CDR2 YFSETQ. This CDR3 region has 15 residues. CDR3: CASRRDMASGNTIYF. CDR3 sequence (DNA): TGCGCCAGCAGAAGGGACATGGCTTCTGGAAACACCATATATTTT.

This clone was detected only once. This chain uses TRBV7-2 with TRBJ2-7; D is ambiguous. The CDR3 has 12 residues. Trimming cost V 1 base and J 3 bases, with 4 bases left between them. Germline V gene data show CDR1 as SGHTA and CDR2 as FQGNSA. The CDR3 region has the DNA TGTGCCAGCAGCTTAGAGTACTACGAGCAGTACTTC. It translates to CASSLEYYEQYF.

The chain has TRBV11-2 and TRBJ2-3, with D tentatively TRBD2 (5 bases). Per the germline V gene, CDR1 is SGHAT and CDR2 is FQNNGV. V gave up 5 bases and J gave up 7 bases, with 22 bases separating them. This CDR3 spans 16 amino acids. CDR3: CASSPTTSLGSHTQYF. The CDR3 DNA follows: TGTGCCAGCAGCCCGACCACTAGTTTGGGATCACATACGCAGTATTTT. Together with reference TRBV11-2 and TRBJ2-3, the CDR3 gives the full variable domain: EAGVAQSPRYKIIEKRQSVAFWCNPISGHATLYWYQQILGQGPKLLIQFQNNGVVDDSQLPKDRFSAERLKGVDSTLKIQPAKLEDSAVYLCASSPTTSLGSHTQYFGPGTRLTVL.